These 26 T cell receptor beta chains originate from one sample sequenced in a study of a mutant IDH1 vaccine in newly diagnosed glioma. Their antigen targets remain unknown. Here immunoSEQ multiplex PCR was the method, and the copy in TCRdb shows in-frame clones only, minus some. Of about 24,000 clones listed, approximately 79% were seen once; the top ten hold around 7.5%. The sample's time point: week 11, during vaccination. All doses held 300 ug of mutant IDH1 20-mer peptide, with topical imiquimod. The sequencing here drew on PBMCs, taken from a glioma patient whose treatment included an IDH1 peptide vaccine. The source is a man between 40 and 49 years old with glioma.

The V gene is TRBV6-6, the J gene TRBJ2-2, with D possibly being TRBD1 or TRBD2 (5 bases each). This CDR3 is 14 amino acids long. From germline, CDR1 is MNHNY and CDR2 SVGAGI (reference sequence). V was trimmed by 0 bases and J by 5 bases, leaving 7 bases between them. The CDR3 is CASSYSGGTGELFF. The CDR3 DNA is TGTGCCAGCAGTTACTCTGGGGGAACCGGGGAGCTGTTTTTT.

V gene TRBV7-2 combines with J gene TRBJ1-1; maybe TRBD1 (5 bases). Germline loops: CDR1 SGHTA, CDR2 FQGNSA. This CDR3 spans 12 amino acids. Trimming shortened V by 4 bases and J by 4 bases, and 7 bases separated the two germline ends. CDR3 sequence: CASSSGTTEAFF. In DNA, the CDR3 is TGTGCCAGCAGCTCCGGGACCACTGAAGCTTTCTTT. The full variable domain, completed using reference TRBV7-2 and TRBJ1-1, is GAGVSQSPSNKVTEKGKDVELRCDPISGHTALYWYRQSLGQGLEFLIYFQGNSAPDKSGLPSDRFSAERTGGSVSTLTIQRTQQEDSAVYLCASSSGTTEAFFGQGTRLTVV.

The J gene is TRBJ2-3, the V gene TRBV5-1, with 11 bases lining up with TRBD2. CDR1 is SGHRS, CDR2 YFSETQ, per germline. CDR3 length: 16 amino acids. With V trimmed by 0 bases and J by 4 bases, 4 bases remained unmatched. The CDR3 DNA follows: TGCGCCAGCAGCTTGGATGGGACTAGCGGCGCAGATACGCAGTATTTT. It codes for CASSLDGTSGADTQYF. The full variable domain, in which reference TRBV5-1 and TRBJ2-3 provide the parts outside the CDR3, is KAGVTQTPRYLIKTRGQQVTLSCSPISGHRSVSWYQQTPGQGLQFLFEYFSETQRNKGNFPGRFSGRQFSNSRSEMNVSTLELGDSALYLCASSLDGTSGADTQYFGPGTRLTVL.

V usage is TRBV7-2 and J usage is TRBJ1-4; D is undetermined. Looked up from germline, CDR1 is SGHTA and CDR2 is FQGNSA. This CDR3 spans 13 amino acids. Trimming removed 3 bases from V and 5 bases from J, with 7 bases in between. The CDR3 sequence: CASSLDGNEKLFF. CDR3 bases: TGTGCCAGCAGCTTGGATGGGAATGAAAAACTGTTTTTT.

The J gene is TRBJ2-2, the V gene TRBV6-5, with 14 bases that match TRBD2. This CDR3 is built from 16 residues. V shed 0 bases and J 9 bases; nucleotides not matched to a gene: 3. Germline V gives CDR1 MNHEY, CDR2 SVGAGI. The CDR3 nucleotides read TGTGCCAGCAGTTACTCGAGACTAGCGGGAGGGTGGGAGCTGTTTTTT. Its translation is CASSYSRLAGGWELFF.

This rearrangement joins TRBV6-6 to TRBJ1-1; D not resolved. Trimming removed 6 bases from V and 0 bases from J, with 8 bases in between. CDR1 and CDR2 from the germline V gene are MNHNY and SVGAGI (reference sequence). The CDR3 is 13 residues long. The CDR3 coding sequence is TGTGCCAGCAGCTACGGGATGAACACTGAAGCTTTCTTT. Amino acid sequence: CASSYGMNTEAFF.

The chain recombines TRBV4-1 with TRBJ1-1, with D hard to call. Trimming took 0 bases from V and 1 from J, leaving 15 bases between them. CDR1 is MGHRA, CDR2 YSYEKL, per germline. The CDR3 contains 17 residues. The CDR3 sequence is CASSQERSLSPNTEAFF. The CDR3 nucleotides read TGCGCCAGCAGCCAAGAGAGATCCCTCAGTCCGAACACTGAAGCTTTCTTT.

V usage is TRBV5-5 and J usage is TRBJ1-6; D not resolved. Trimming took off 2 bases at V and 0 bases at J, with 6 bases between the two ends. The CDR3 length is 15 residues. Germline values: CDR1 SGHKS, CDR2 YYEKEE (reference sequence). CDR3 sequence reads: CASSLSSSYNSPLHF. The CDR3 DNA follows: TGTGCCAGCAGCTTATCGAGCTCCTATAATTCACCCCTCCACTTT.

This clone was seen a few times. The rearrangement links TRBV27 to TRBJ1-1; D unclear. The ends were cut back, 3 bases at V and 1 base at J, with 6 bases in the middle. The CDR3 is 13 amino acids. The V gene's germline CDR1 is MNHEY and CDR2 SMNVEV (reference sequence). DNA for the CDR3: TGTGCCAGCAGTTTGGATTGGAACACTGAAGCTTTCTTT. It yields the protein CASSLDWNTEAFF.

CDR3 sequence reads: CASAQGVSGNTIYF. The CDR3 nucleotides are TGTGCTAGTGCTCAGGGGGTGTCTGGAAACACCATATATTTT. The chain joins TRBV12-5 to TRBJ1-3; TRBD1 agrees at 7 bases. This CDR3 is 14 amino acids long. The V gene end was trimmed by 7 bases and the J gene end by 1 base; junction bases not matched to a gene: 4. The germline CDR1 and CDR2 sequences are LGHNT and FRNRAP.

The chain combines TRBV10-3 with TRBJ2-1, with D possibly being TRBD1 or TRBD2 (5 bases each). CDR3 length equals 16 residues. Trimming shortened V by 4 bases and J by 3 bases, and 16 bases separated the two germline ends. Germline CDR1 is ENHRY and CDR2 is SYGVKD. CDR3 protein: CAISVGESGGYNEQFF. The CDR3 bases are TGTGCCATCAGTGTGGGGGAGAGCGGAGGCTACAATGAGCAGTTCTTC.

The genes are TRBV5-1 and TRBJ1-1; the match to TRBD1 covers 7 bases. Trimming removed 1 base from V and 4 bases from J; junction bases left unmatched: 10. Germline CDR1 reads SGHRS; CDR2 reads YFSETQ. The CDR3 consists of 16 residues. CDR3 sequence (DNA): TGCGCCAGCAGCTTGAGCGCAGACAGGGTGGGCACTGAAGCTTTCTTT. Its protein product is CASSLSADRVGTEAFF.

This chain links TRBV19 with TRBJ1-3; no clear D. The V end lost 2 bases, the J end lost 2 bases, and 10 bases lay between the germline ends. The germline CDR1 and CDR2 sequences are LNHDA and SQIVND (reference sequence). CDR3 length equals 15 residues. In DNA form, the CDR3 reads TGTGCCAGTAGTATATCCGACGGCCCTGGAAACACCATATATTTT. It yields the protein CASSISDGPGNTIYF.

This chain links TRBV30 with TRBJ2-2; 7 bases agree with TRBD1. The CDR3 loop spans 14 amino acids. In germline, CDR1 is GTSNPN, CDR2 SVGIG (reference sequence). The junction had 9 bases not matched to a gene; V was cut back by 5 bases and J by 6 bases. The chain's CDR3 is CAWQRDSHSGELFF. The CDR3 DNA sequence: TGTGCCTGGCAAAGGGACAGTCACTCCGGGGAGCTGTTTTTT.

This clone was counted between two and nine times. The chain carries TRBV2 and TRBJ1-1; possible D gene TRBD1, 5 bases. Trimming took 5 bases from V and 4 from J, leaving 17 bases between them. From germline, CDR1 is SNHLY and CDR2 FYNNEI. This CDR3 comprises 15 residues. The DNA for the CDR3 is TGTGCCAGCAGTCCCCTAACAGGCGGGGGCACTGAAGCTTTCTTT. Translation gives CASSPLTGGGTEAFF.

The CDR3 nucleotides are TGTGCCAGCAGTGAACCGGGACAGGGAAGGACTGAAGCTTTCTTT. This encodes CASSEPGQGRTEAFF. The chain is built from TRBV6-1 and TRBJ1-1, with TRBD1 matching over 9 bases. The junction had 6 bases not matched to a gene; V was cut back by 2 bases and J by 5 bases. Per the germline V gene, CDR1 is MNHNS and CDR2 is SASEGT. The CDR3 totals 15 residues.

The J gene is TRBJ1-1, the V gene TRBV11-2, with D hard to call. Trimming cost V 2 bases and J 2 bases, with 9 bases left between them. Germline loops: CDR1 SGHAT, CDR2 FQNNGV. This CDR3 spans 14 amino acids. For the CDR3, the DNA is TGTGCCAGCAGCTTAAATACCCTTAACACTGAAGCTTTCTTT. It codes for CASSLNTLNTEAFF.

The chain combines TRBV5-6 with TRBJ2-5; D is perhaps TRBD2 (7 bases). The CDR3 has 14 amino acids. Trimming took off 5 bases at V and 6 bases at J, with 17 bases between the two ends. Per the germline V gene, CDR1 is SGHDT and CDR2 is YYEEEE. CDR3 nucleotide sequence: TGTGCCAGCAGGCTGGGGGGGGCCTTGAAGACCCAGTACTTC. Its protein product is CASRLGGALKTQYF.

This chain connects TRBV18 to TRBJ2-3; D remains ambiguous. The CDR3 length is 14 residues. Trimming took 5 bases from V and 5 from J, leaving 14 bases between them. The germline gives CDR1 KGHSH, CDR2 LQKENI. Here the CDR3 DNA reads TGTGCCAGCTCAGAGGCAAGTTCGGGAGATACGCAGTATTTT. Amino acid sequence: CASSEASSGDTQYF.

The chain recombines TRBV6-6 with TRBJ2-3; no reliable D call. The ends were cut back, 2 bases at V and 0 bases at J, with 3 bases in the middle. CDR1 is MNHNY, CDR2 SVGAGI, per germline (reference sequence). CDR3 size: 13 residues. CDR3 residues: CASSYDSTDTQYF. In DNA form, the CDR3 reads TGTGCCAGCAGTTACGACAGCACAGATACGCAGTATTTT.

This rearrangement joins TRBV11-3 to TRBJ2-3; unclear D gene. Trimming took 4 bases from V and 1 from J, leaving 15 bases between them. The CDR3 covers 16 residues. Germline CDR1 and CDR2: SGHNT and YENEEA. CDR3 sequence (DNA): TGTGCCAGCAGCTCCGGTGGAGTGACTGGCACAGATACGCAGTATTTT. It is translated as CASSSGGVTGTDTQYF.

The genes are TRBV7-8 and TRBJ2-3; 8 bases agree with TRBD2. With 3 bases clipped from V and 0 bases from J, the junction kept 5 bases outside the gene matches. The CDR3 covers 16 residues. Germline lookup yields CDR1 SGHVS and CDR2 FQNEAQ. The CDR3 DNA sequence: TGTGCCAGCAGCTTCCCTCGCGGGGGGAGCACAGATACGCAGTATTTT. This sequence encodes CASSFPRGGSTDTQYF.

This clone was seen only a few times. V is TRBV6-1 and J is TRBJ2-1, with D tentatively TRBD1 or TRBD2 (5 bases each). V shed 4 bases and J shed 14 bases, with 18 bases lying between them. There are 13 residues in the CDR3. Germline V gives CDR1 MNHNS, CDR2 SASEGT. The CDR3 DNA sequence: TGTGCCAGCAGTGCCTCGGGACCAAATAAGAAGTTCTTC. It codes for CASSASGPNKKFF.

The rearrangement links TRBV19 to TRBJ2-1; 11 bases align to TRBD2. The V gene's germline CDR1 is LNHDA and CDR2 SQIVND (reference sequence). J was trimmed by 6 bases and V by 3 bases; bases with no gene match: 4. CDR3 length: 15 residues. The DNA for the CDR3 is TGTGCCAGTAGTATGGTAGCGGGAGGGCCCAATGAGCAGTTCTTC. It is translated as CASSMVAGGPNEQFF.

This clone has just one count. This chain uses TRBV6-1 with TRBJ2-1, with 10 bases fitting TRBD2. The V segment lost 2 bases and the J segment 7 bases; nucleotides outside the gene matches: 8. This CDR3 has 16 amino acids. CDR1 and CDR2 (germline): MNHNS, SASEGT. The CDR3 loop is CASSESLAGERNEQFF. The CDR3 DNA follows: TGTGCCAGCAGTGAAAGTCTAGCGGGAGAGAGAAATGAGCAGTTCTTC.

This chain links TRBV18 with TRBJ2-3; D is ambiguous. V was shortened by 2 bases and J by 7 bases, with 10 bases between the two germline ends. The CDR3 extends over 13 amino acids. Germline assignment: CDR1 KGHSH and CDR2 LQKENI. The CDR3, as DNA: TGTGCCAGCTCACCAGGGGAAGACAATACGCAGTATTTT. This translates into CASSPGEDNTQYF.